The clone carrying this T cell receptor beta chain was seen a single time. Its antigen is undetermined. The data originate from a study of OX40 agonist ivuxolimab in advanced cancers. Whole-study context: Prior anti-PD-1, anti-PD-L1 or anti-CTLA-4 therapy was allowed; over 30% had some. Three patients, one with hepatocellular carcinoma and two with cutaneous melanoma, responded partially. Findings of the study overall: CD4+ and CD8+ T cells in blood underwent clonal expansion by week 6 at 0.1 to 3.0 mg/kg.

Germline V gene lookup returns CDR1 LNHDA and CDR2 SQIVND (reference sequence). The CDR3 runs to 14 residues. V lost 4 bases and J 8 bases, leaving 15 bases between the germline ends. TCRdb's copy holds only in-frame clones and misses some; the assay was immunoSEQ multiplex PCR. The table shows roughly 35,000 clones, with roughly four fifths occurring only once. Sample: CD4+ or CD8+ T cells sorted from blood, taken in a trial of the OX40 agonist ivuxolimab. The chain is built from TRBV19 and TRBJ2-1; weak D call: TRBD2 (6 bases). This TCR was recovered from an adult with an advanced solid tumor such as melanoma, head and neck, liver or kidney cancer. CDR3: CASSTGDARDEQFF. CDR3 DNA: TGTGCCAGTAGTACGGGGGACGCACGTGATGAGCAGTTCTTC.